These 22 T cell receptor beta chains originate from one sample sequenced in a study of esophageal squamous cell carcinoma under preoperative chemotherapy. Stated time point: after preoperative PTX-NDP chemotherapy. From the PCR reads, TCRdb called clonotypes with MiXCR, one entry per CDR3 protein. The sample carries about 32,000 distinct CDR3 sequences, around 50% recorded once. The sample here was taken from a patient given preoperative chemotherapy. The origin of the receptors is a human donor with esophageal squamous cell carcinoma. The donor label of this sample is uncertain.

Concerning this clonotype: At one end, the junction sequence differs from germline, possibly due to a read error. The rearrangement joins TRBV6-1 to TRBJ2-3, with D tentatively TRBD2 (5 bases). The CDR3 spans 14 residues. Germline CDR1 MNHNS, CDR2 SASEGT. CDR3 DNA: TGTGCGGGCAGCCCGGGCCTAGCCGAAGATACGCAGTATTTC. The encoded protein is CAGSPGLAEDTQYF.

V is TRBV7-3 and J is TRBJ2-2; perhaps TRBD1 as D (6 bases). The J call may be mistaken, given a closer DNA end match to TRBJ2-3. This CDR3 region has 15 residues. CDR1 SGHTA and CDR2 FQGTGA come from the germline V gene. This CDR3 reads CASSPGTRNTGEQYF. Written as DNA, the CDR3 is TGTGCCAGCAGCCCCGGGACAAGAAACACCGGGGAGCAGTATTTT.

V is TRBV7-2 and J is TRBJ2-3; 9 bases fit TRBD2. Trimming removed 5 bases from V and 10 bases from J; junction bases left unmatched: 16. The CDR3 sequence is 16 residues long. Germline CDR1 reads SGHTA; CDR2 reads FQGNSA. The CDR3 spells CASSNYAGGPGGAQYF. The CDR3 bases are TGTGCCAGCAGCAACTATGCGGGGGGGCCGGGCGGGGCGCAGTATTTT.

V and J are TRBV28 and TRBJ2-5; the D gene is possibly TRBD2 (6 bases). Trimming pared 5 bases from V and 1 base from J, leaving 8 bases between. Germline CDR1 is MDHEN and CDR2 is SYDVKM. This CDR3 contains 13 residues. The CDR3 loop reads CASSVGGQETQYF. In DNA form, the CDR3 reads TGTGCCAGCAGTGTCGGGGGCCAAGAGACCCAGTACTTC.

This chain uses TRBV7-2 with TRBJ2-5; TRBD1 is a possible D gene (6 bases). There are 12 residues in the CDR3. V lost 11 bases, J lost 4 bases, and 14 bases lay in between. The germline gives CDR1 SGHTA, CDR2 FQGNSA. The CDR3 DNA reads TGTGCCGGGGGCCCCGCCCCAGAGACCCAGTACTTC. It is translated as CAGGPAPETQYF.

Worth noting for this clonotype: An end of the junction differs from the germline gene, which may be a read error. The chain combines TRBV12-3 or TRBV12-4 with TRBJ2-3; the D gene could be TRBD1 or TRBD2 (7 bases each). This CDR3 contains 15 residues. DNA of the CDR3: TGTGGCCGCAGTCAGGGGGGGCGAGCCAAAAACACTCAGTATTTC. It yields the protein CGRSQGGRAKNTQYF.

The sample holds a few counts of this clonotype. The CDR3 sequence is CASRPGTANTGELFF. The CDR3 DNA reads TGTGCCAGTAGACCCGGGACAGCTAACACCGGGGAGCTGTTTTTT. The genes are TRBV19 and TRBJ2-2; 7 bases align to TRBD1. V lost 6 bases to trimming and J lost 2 bases; unmatched junction nucleotides: 6. This CDR3 contains 15 residues. Germline V gives CDR1 LNHDA, CDR2 SQIVND (reference sequence).

The J gene is TRBJ2-5, the V gene TRBV6-4, with unresolved D. This CDR3 is built from 13 residues. The V end lost 3 bases, the J end lost 1 base, and 6 bases lay between the germline ends. Per the germline V gene, CDR1 is MRHNA and CDR2 is SNTAGT. CDR3 nucleotides: TGTGCCAGCAGTGAAGGGCCCCAAGAGACCCAGTACTTC. Its translation: CASSEGPQETQYF.

V usage is TRBV7-2 and J usage is TRBJ2-5; D uncertain. Germline V CDR1 and CDR2: SGHTA, FQGNSA. V shed 0 bases and J shed 8 bases, with 10 bases lying between them. The CDR3 runs to 13 residues. The CDR3 DNA reads TGTGCCAGCAGCTTAGCGGACCAGGACACCCAGTACTTC. Residues: CASSLADQDTQYF.

The chain has TRBV7-3 and TRBJ2-3; perhaps TRBD2 as D (6 bases). The end of the DNA aligns better with TRBJ2-7, so the J call may be wrong. The CDR3 runs 15 residues. CDR1 is SGHTA and CDR2 is FQGTGA in the germline V gene. The CDR3 nucleotides read TGTGCCAGCAGCCAAGGGACTCTCGGCACAGATATGCAGTACTTC. This sequence encodes CASSQGTLGTDMQYF.

V is TRBV5-4 and J is TRBJ2-7, with 11 positions matching TRBD1. The CDR3 has 13 amino acids. Per germline, CDR1 SGHNT and CDR2 YYREEE (reference sequence). The trim removed 4 bases at V and 6 bases at J, leaving 3 bases unmatched. CDR3 bases: TGTGCCAGCAGCCGGGACAGGGGGTCCGAGCAGTACTTC. Its protein is CASSRDRGSEQYF.

Comment on this clonotype: The junction departs from the called germline gene at one end, perhaps through a read error. The chain recombines TRBV6-1 with TRBJ2-3; either TRBD1 or TRBD2 may fit D (7 bases each). The CDR3 has 16 amino acids. Germline CDR1 and CDR2: MNHNS and SASEGT. CDR3 DNA sequence: TGTGCCTGCGGGGGCAACCAGGGGGACGACGCAGATACCCAGTACTTT. It yields the protein CACGGNQGDDADTQYF.

This clonotype was recorded many times. In nucleotides, the CDR3 is TGTGCCAGCAGAAAGAGACAGCCTAGCACAGATACGCAGTATTTT. It specifies CASRKRQPSTDTQYF. V and J are TRBV6-1 and TRBJ2-3; weak D call: TRBD1 (5 bases). The CDR3 extends over 15 amino acids. The ends were cut back, 6 bases at V and 0 bases at J, with 13 bases in the middle. Germline V gives CDR1 MNHNS, CDR2 SASEGT.

This rearrangement joins TRBV7-2 to TRBJ2-5, with D unclear. The tail of the sequence fits TRBJ2-1 better, so the J call may be wrong. Germline CDR1 reads SGHTA; CDR2 reads FQGNSA. CDR3 size: 15 residues. The CDR3, as DNA: TGTGCCAGCAGCCAACGAGCGAACCCCTACAATGAGCAGTTCTTC. This encodes CASSQRANPYNEQFF.

This chain joins TRBV19 and TRBJ2-2; 9 bases align to TRBD1. The germline V gene encodes CDR1 LNHDA and CDR2 SQIVND (reference sequence). Trimming cost V 5 bases and J 1 base; bases outside gene matches: 2. The CDR3 covers 15 residues. The CDR3 region is CASSGTGWNTGELFF. The CDR3 DNA follows: TGTGCCAGTAGTGGGACAGGGTGGAACACCGGGGAGCTGTTTTTT.

This clonotype has only a few counts. The V and J genes are TRBV4-1 and TRBJ1-1; D ambiguous. The germline CDR1 and CDR2 sequences are MGHRA and YSYEKL. This CDR3 is 15 amino acids long. V was trimmed by 2 bases and J by 5 bases, leaving 15 bases between them. CDR3 protein: CASSQSPGSGTEAFF. The CDR3 nucleotides are TGCGCCAGCAGCCAAAGCCCGGGTTCGGGGACTGAAGCTTTCTTT.

The J gene is TRBJ1-6, the V gene TRBV6-1, with 8 bases that match TRBD1. The germline CDR1 and CDR2 sequences are MNHNS and SASEGT. After removal of 5 bases from V and 7 bases from J, the junction contained 7 bases not matched to a gene. The CDR3 is made up of 15 amino acids. CDR3 DNA sequence: TGTGCCAGCAGTCCCTGGACAGGGAGAAATTCACCCCTCCACTTT. Encoded protein: CASSPWTGRNSPLHF.

This clonotype showed up just once. DNA of the CDR3: TGTGCGGGGCGCGGGGGCCTAGCCCAAGATACCCAGTACTTC. Translating it yields CAGRGGLAQDTQYF. The J gene is TRBJ2-4, the V gene TRBV10-3; TRBD2 might be the D (7 bases). The CDR3 consists of 14 residues. Per germline, CDR1 ENHRY and CDR2 SYGVKD.

This clonotype came up many times. The CDR3 DNA sequence: TGTGCCAGCAGTTACAGGGGGAGTCACTACGAGCAGTACTTC. Its protein is CASSYRGSHYEQYF. The rearrangement links TRBV6-5 to TRBJ2-5, with D perhaps matching TRBD1 (6 bases). The DNA end lines up better with TRBJ2-7; the J call may be wrong. CDR3 length: 14 amino acids. Germline V gives CDR1 MNHEY, CDR2 SVGAGI.

This clonotype was found a few times. Lacking the conserved final phenylalanine or tryptophan, this CDR3 likely reflects a read error. The DNA is left out, because the CDR3 cannot be placed on it with certainty; the CDR3 is given as TCRdb lists it. CDR3 amino acids: CASSWTSG. This rearrangement joins TRBV7-8 to TRBJ2-6; the table's D call of TRBD2 was not tested on the DNA. Germline V lookup: CDR1 SGHVS, CDR2 FQNEAQ. The CDR3 spans 8 amino acids, including both terminal residues.

This clonotype was detected ten times or more. The J gene is TRBJ2-7, the V gene TRBV27; D may match TRBD1 or TRBD2 (5 bases each). CDR1 and CDR2 from the germline V gene are MNHEY and SMNVEV (reference sequence). The CDR3 is 14 amino acids. The ends were cut back, 6 bases at V and 0 bases at J, with 12 bases in the middle. CDR3 DNA sequence: TGTGCCAGCAGAGTCACCGGGGCCTCCTACGAGCAGTACTTC. Translation gives CASRVTGASYEQYF.

This clonotype was observed many times. The chain joins TRBV24-1 to TRBJ2-4; 8 bases fit TRBD2. Germline lookup yields CDR1 KGHDR and CDR2 SFDVKD. This CDR3 has 15 amino acids. V was pared by 5 bases and J by 5 bases, with 7 bases of the junction left unmatched. The CDR3 nucleotides are TGTGCCACCAGTGGTATCGGGAGGGAACAAAACATTCAGTACTTC. Protein: CATSGIGREQNIQYF.